Listed here are 27 T cell receptor beta chains from one sample, sequenced in a study of cytomegalovirus exposure and HLA in healthy donors. A multiplex PCR was run with 60 Vbeta primers and 13 Jbeta primers. TCRdb's copy holds only in-frame clones and misses some; the assay was immunoSEQ multiplex PCR. Among about 230,000 clones listed, about 85% were seen once. Material for sequencing was PBMCs. These TCRs come from a girl aged 2-10 years in good health and CMV-seronegative.

The chain uses TRBV7-9 and TRBJ2-5, with 10 bases fitting TRBD2. The CDR3 is made up of 16 amino acids. Losses at the gene ends were 6 bases for V and 5 bases for J; bases not matched to a gene: 12. Germline V gives CDR1 SEHNR, CDR2 FQNEAQ (reference sequence). In DNA form, the CDR3 reads TGTGCCAGCAGTTCGAAACTCGGGACTAGCGTGGAGACCCAGTACTTC. Translating gives CASSSKLGTSVETQYF.

The chain uses TRBV5-4 and TRBJ2-1; D perhaps matches TRBD2 (6 bases). The length of the CDR3 is 14 residues. Germline loops: CDR1 SGHNT, CDR2 YYREEE (reference sequence). The V end was cut by 0 bases, the J end by 4 bases, with 8 bases between. CDR3 nucleotides: TGTGCCAGCAGCTTGGGACTAGGTTACAATGAGCAGTTCTTC. It codes for CASSLGLGYNEQFF.

The V gene is TRBV5-1, the J gene TRBJ1-2, with no clear D. The CDR3 spans 13 residues. Germline V gene data show CDR1 as SGHRS and CDR2 as YFSETQ. V was shortened by 4 bases and J by 3 bases, with 10 bases between the two germline ends. CDR3 in amino acids: CASSTPGDYGYTF. The CDR3 nucleotides are TGCGCCAGCAGCACCCCCGGGGACTATGGCTACACCTTC.

The chain has TRBV5-4 and TRBJ2-3, with 8 bases identical to TRBD1. V was pared by 4 bases and J by 0 bases, with 7 bases of the junction left unmatched. CDR1 and CDR2 from the germline V gene are SGHNT and YYREEE (reference sequence). The CDR3 runs to 16 residues. In DNA form, the CDR3 reads TGTGCCAGCAGCCTCAACAGGGGGTCTAGCACAGATACGCAGTATTTT. This encodes CASSLNRGSSTDTQYF.

The chain recombines TRBV10-2 with TRBJ1-5; tentatively, D is TRBD1 (6 bases). V lost 4 bases to trimming and J lost 2 bases, with 15 bases between them. Per germline, CDR1 WSHSY and CDR2 SAAADI. The CDR3 consists of 16 residues. The CDR3 protein is CASSAKGGGGNQPQHF. DNA for the CDR3: TGCGCCAGCAGTGCTAAAGGGGGTGGGGGCAATCAGCCCCAGCATTTT.

The J gene is TRBJ2-2, the V gene TRBV10-3; D gene unclear. V lost 4 bases to trimming and J lost 4 bases, with 7 bases between them. CDR3 size: 13 residues. Germline V CDR1 and CDR2: ENHRY, SYGVKD. The CDR3 loop is CAISALSTGELFF. For the CDR3, the DNA is TGTGCCATCAGTGCGTTATCCACCGGGGAGCTGTTTTTT.

The V gene is TRBV7-9, the J gene TRBJ1-5; 9 bases align to TRBD1. This CDR3 comprises 16 residues. After removal of 1 base from V and 4 bases from J, the junction contained 5 bases not matched to a gene. The V gene's germline CDR1 is SEHNR and CDR2 FQNEAQ (reference sequence). CDR3 in DNA: TGTGCCAGCAGCTTAGGTGGGACAGGGAGAAATCAGCCCCAGCATTTT. It is translated as CASSLGGTGRNQPQHF.

This chain joins TRBV7-9 and TRBJ2-1, with 11 bases identical to TRBD2. CDR1 and CDR2 from the germline V gene are SEHNR and FQNEAQ (reference sequence). V gave up 4 bases and J gave up 6 bases; unmatched junction bases: 14. This CDR3 has 18 residues. In DNA, the CDR3 is TGTGCCAGCAGCTCTAGGATTAGCGGGGGGGGGTCGGGCAATGAGCAGTTCTTC. Amino acids: CASSSRISGGGSGNEQFF.

J is TRBJ1-1 and V is TRBV6-1; D is undetermined. This CDR3 spans 12 amino acids. Germline assignment: CDR1 MNHNS and CDR2 SASEGT. V was cut by 8 bases and J by 5 bases, with 12 bases left in between. The DNA of the CDR3 is TGTGCCAGCGGGCGTGGAGGGACTGAAGCTTTCTTT. Its translation: CASGRGGTEAFF.

This clone was counted between two and nine times. Other DNA sequences within the sample encode an identical CDR3. CDR3: CASSYGRYTEAFF. DNA of the CDR3: TGTGCCAGCAGTTACGGCAGATACACTGAAGCTTTCTTT. The chain joins TRBV6-5 to TRBJ1-1; D remains unclear. The V end lost 2 bases, the J end lost 3 bases, and 7 bases lay between the germline ends. The CDR3 loop spans 13 amino acids. Germline loops: CDR1 MNHEY, CDR2 SVGAGI.

The chain couples TRBV7-9 to TRBJ1-2; 10 bases match TRBD1. The CDR3 runs 14 residues. The germline V gene has CDR1 SEHNR and CDR2 FQNEAQ (reference sequence). V trimming: 6 bases; J trimming: 7 bases; junction bases outside the gene matches: 8. As DNA, the CDR3 is TGTGCCAGCAGATCCAGACAGGGGGCGGCTGGCTACACCTTC. Its translation: CASRSRQGAAGYTF.

The rearrangement uses TRBV5-4 and TRBJ2-5; TRBD1 aligns across 9 bases. Germline V gene sequence: CDR1 SGHNT, CDR2 YYREEE (reference sequence). This CDR3 comprises 16 residues. V was pared by 0 bases and J by 5 bases, with 8 bases of the junction left unmatched. CDR3 sequence (DNA): TGTGCCAGCAGCTTGGGGATTGGGACAGGGCGGGAGACCCAGTACTTC. Protein sequence: CASSLGIGTGRETQYF.

This clone occurred once. The genes are TRBV2 and TRBJ1-2, with a possible D match to TRBD1 (5 bases). With 1 base removed from V and 3 bases from J, the gap between germline ends came to 9 bases. The CDR3 contains 14 residues. The germline V gene encodes CDR1 SNHLY and CDR2 FYNNEI. CDR3 sequence: CASSEGGAHYGYTF. CDR3 in DNA: TGTGCCAGCAGTGAAGGGGGCGCACACTATGGCTACACCTTC.

The chain employs TRBV2 and TRBJ2-5; TRBD1 might be the D (6 bases). Trimming shortened V by 8 bases and J by 4 bases, and 11 bases separated the two germline ends. The CDR3 extends over 12 amino acids. Germline CDR1 reads SNHLY; CDR2 reads FYNNEI. The DNA of the CDR3 is TGTGCCAGCGAGGGGGAAACAGAGACCCAGTACTTC. Its protein is CASEGETETQYF.

V gene TRBV18 combines with J gene TRBJ1-1; 7 bases agree with TRBD1. Germline CDR1 and CDR2: KGHSH and LQKENI. CDR3 length: 12 amino acids. Trimming at V came to 4 bases and at J to 7 bases, leaving 3 bases not matched to a gene. CDR3 loop: CASSRQGDEAFF. For the CDR3, the DNA is TGTGCCAGCTCACGACAGGGAGATGAAGCTTTCTTT.

The chain joins TRBV4-1 to TRBJ2-7; 7 bases fit TRBD2. CDR1 MGHRA and CDR2 YSYEKL come from the germline V gene. V was pared by 8 bases and J by 2 bases, with 9 bases of the junction left unmatched. CDR3 length: 14 residues. CDR3 protein: CASLYGTTPYEQYF. CDR3 nucleotides: TGCGCCAGCCTATACGGGACTACCCCCTACGAGCAGTACTTC.

The gene calls are TRBV6-5 and TRBJ2-7; TRBD1 is a possible D gene (5 bases). The CDR3 has 13 residues. Trimming stripped 2 bases from V and 1 base from J, with 6 bases between. Germline CDR1 MNHEY, CDR2 SVGAGI. CDR3 sequence (DNA): TGTGCCAGCAGTTACCGACAGTCCTACGAGCAGTACTTC. It is translated as CASSYRQSYEQYF.

The chain recombines TRBV5-1 with TRBJ2-5; 12 bases align to TRBD2. The J segment lost 2 bases and the V segment lost 4 bases, leaving 6 bases of the junction unmatched. Germline CDR1 is SGHRS and CDR2 is YFSETQ. This CDR3 comprises 16 residues. The CDR3 here is CASSATLAGGQETQYF. The DNA for the CDR3 is TGCGCCAGCAGCGCCACACTAGCGGGGGGACAAGAGACCCAGTACTTC.

This rearrangement joins TRBV9 to TRBJ2-3; 10 nucleotides align to TRBD1. The CDR3 is made up of 17 amino acids. Germline CDR1 reads SGDLS; CDR2 reads YYNGEE. Trimming cost V 4 bases and J 2 bases; bases outside gene matches: 10. The CDR3 nucleotides are TGTGCCAGCAGCCCAACCCTGACAGGGGGCGCCACAGATACGCAGTATTTT. Translated: CASSPTLTGGATDTQYF.

The rearrangement links TRBV10-3 to TRBJ2-6, with TRBD2 matching over 13 bases. The germline V gene encodes CDR1 ENHRY and CDR2 SYGVKD. Unmatched junction bases numbered 4, after V lost 4 bases and J lost 4 bases. The CDR3 extends over 17 amino acids. CDR3 residues: CAISVGTSGEGANVLTF. The CDR3 DNA reads as TGTGCCATCAGTGTTGGGACTAGCGGGGAGGGGGCCAACGTCCTGACTTTC.

The J gene is TRBJ1-4, the V gene TRBV7-2; no reliable D call. The germline V gene encodes CDR1 SGHTA and CDR2 FQGNSA. This CDR3 has 15 residues. V was shortened by 1 base and J by 7 bases, with 13 bases between the two germline ends. CDR3 protein: CASSLVGGPGEKLFF. In nucleotides, the CDR3 is TGTGCCAGCAGCTTAGTAGGTGGTCCGGGTGAAAAACTGTTTTTT.

The gene calls are TRBV14 and TRBJ1-1, with TRBD1 matching 10 bases. Trimming took 0 bases from V and 4 from J; bases not matched to a gene: 8. The length of the CDR3 is 17 residues. Germline CDR1 reads SGHDN; CDR2 reads FVKESK. CDR3 sequence reads: CASSQDWGTGVVTEAFF. The CDR3 region has the DNA TGTGCCAGCAGCCAAGATTGGGGGACAGGGGTTGTCACTGAAGCTTTCTTT.

The V gene is TRBV29-1, the J gene TRBJ2-2; 9 bases match TRBD1. This CDR3 is 14 amino acids long. In germline, CDR1 is SQVTM, CDR2 ANQGSEA. J was trimmed by 4 bases and V by 7 bases; bases with no gene match: 7. CDR3 amino acids: CSGRDRVGTGELFF. The DNA for the CDR3 is TGCAGCGGGAGGGACAGGGTAGGCACCGGGGAGCTGTTTTTT.

This chain uses TRBV6-5 with TRBJ2-1; 7 nucleotides match TRBD2. From germline, CDR1 is MNHEY and CDR2 SVGAGI. V lost 6 bases, J lost 7 bases, and 9 bases stayed unmatched. This CDR3 has 14 amino acids. The CDR3: CASSRGSGANEQFF. CDR3 nucleotides: TGTGCCAGCAGCCGCGGGAGTGGCGCGAATGAGCAGTTCTTC.

This clone was detected only a few times. The V and J genes are TRBV10-3 and TRBJ1-1, with D unresolved. This CDR3 is built from 9 residues. Germline V gene sequence: CDR1 ENHRY, CDR2 SYGVKD. V gave up 6 bases and J gave up 7 bases, with 3 bases separating them. CDR3 region: CAISNEAFF. The CDR3 coding sequence is TGTGCCATCAGCAATGAAGCTTTCTTT.

The rearrangement joins TRBV5-6 to TRBJ2-6, with 9 bases lining up with TRBD1. With 4 bases clipped from V and 1 base from J, the junction kept 9 bases outside the gene matches. Germline V lookup: CDR1 SGHDT, CDR2 YYEEEE. CDR3 length: 18 amino acids. CDR3 sequence reads: CASSLGQGTDSGANVLTF. The DNA for the CDR3 is TGTGCCAGCAGCCTAGGACAGGGGACAGATTCTGGGGCCAACGTCCTGACTTTC.

The CDR3 region is CASSSRRGVTEAFF. For the CDR3, the DNA is TGTGCCAGCAGTTCCCGGCGGGGGGTCACTGAAGCTTTCTTT. The chain is built from TRBV28 and TRBJ1-1; D is perhaps TRBD1 (5 bases). Looked up from germline, CDR1 is MDHEN and CDR2 is SYDVKM. The CDR3 spans 14 residues. Trimming removed 4 bases at V and 4 bases at J, with 13 bases between.